A selection of T cell receptor beta chains follows, all from one sample in a study of T cells after yellow fever vaccination. TCRdb re-called the 5' RACE reads through MiXCR, storing one row per CDR3 protein. The sample carries fewer than 450,000 distinct CDR3 sequences, around 3.9% recorded once. Here the sequenced sample was PBMCs, taken 5 days after the yellow fever booster vaccination. These receptors were collected from a man younger than 30 who received the YFV17D yellow fever vaccine. Both conserved end residues are part of each CDR3. D genes are given only for firm matches. Rows may omit the clone size; those that give it use once, few, many or a size class.

D gene: NA
clone size: many
J gene: TRBJ1-5
V gene: TRBV2
CDR3 protein: CASTLGGRVAPQHF
CDR3 DNA: TGTGCCAGCACTTTGGGGGGCAGGGTGGCGCCCCAGCATTTT

D gene: NA
clone size: few
J gene: TRBJ2-1
V gene: TRBV5-1
CDR3 protein: CASKKQGEAYNEQFF
CDR3 DNA: TGCGCCAGCAAAAAACAGGGTGAGGCCTACAATGAGCAGTTCTTC

D gene: TRBD2
clone size: many
J gene: TRBJ2-1
V gene: TRBV6-2/TRBV6-3
CDR3 protein: CASSRAGGYNEQFF
CDR3 DNA: TGTGCCAGCAGCCGAGCGGGGGGGTACAATGAGCAGTTCTTC

D gene: TRBD1
clone size: many
J gene: TRBJ2-5
V gene: TRBV20-1
CDR3 protein: CSAAGGAETQYF
CDR3 DNA: TGCAGTGCCGCAGGGGGCGCAGAGACCCAGTACTTC

D gene: NA
clone size: many
J gene: TRBJ1-6
V gene: TRBV5-1
CDR3 protein: CASSLGGLDSPLHF
CDR3 DNA: TGCGCCAGCAGCTTGGGGGGGCTCGATTCACCCCTCCACTTT

D gene: TRBD2
clone size: few
J gene: TRBJ2-3
V gene: TRBV7-8
CDR3 protein: CASSLVRGGRTDTQYF
CDR3 DNA: TGTGCCAGCAGCTTAGTTCGGGGGGGCCGTACAGATACGCAGTATTTT

D gene: TRBD2
clone size: NA
J gene: TRBJ2-1
V gene: TRBV6-2/TRBV6-3
CDR3 protein: CASSYLSRRGGSYNEQFF
CDR3 DNA: TGTGCCAGCAGTTACCTCAGCCGCCGGGGGGGCTCCTACAATGAGCAGTTCTTC

D gene: TRBD2
clone size: few
J gene: TRBJ2-5
V gene: TRBV4-3
CDR3 protein: CASSQGTSGGRETQYF
CDR3 DNA: TGCGCCAGCAGCCAAGGGACTAGCGGGGGGCGAGAGACCCAGTACTTC

D gene: NA
clone size: many
J gene: TRBJ2-1
V gene: TRBV12-3/TRBV12-4
CDR3 protein: CASSLGFGGADSLSYNEQFF
CDR3 DNA: TGTGCCAGCAGTTTAGGGTTTGGGGGGGCCGACTCCCTCTCCTACAATGAGCAGTTCTTC

D gene: TRBD1
clone size: NA
J gene: TRBJ2-2
V gene: TRBV20-1
CDR3 protein: CSAYSDRGRPHTGELFF
CDR3 DNA: TGCAGTGCTTACTCGGACAGGGGGCGTCCACACACCGGGGAGCTGTTTTTT

D gene: TRBD1
clone size: few
J gene: TRBJ1-1
V gene: TRBV11-2
CDR3 protein: CASNPGQTNTEAFF
CDR3 DNA: TGTGCCAGCAACCCGGGACAGACGAACACTGAAGCTTTCTTT

D gene: TRBD1
clone size: few
J gene: TRBJ1-2
V gene: TRBV7-9
CDR3 protein: CASRPRTGAVYGYTF
CDR3 DNA: TGTGCCAGCAGACCGAGGACAGGGGCGGTCTATGGCTACACCTTC

D gene: NA
clone size: few
J gene: TRBJ1-5
V gene: TRBV12-3/TRBV12-4
CDR3 protein: CASSRQLNQPQHF
CDR3 DNA: TGTGCCAGCAGTCGACAGCTCAATCAGCCCCAGCATTTT

D gene: NA
clone size: many
J gene: TRBJ2-3
V gene: TRBV3-1
CDR3 protein: CASSPRYPAGSTDTQYF
CDR3 DNA: TGTGCCAGCAGCCCCCGTTATCCTGCGGGTAGCACAGATACGCAGTATTTT

D gene: TRBD1
clone size: few
J gene: TRBJ2-7
V gene: TRBV9
CDR3 protein: CASSPTTGGTYEQYF
CDR3 DNA: TGTGCCAGCAGCCCTACAACAGGGGGAACCTACGAGCAGTACTTC

D gene: NA
clone size: few
J gene: TRBJ2-1
V gene: TRBV25-1
CDR3 protein: CASAMGGPFHEQFF
CDR3 DNA: TGTGCCAGTGCCATGGGGGGGCCCTTTCATGAGCAGTTCTTC

D gene: NA
clone size: many
J gene: TRBJ1-1
V gene: TRBV10-2
CDR3 protein: CASSESTLSAFF
CDR3 DNA: TGCGCCAGCAGTGAGTCGACCCTATCAGCTTTCTTT

D gene: TRBD2
clone size: NA
J gene: TRBJ2-5
V gene: TRBV7-2
CDR3 protein: CASSSSTFGRETQYF
CDR3 DNA: TGTGCCAGCAGCTCATCGACTTTCGGGAGGGAGACCCAGTACTTC

D gene: NA
clone size: NA
J gene: TRBJ1-1
V gene: TRBV24-1
CDR3 protein: CATSEGVRTEAFF
CDR3 DNA: TGTGCCACCAGTGAGGGCGTTAGGACTGAAGCTTTCTTT

D gene: NA
clone size: many
J gene: TRBJ2-4
V gene: TRBV7-2
CDR3 protein: CASSLRGAERNIQYF
CDR3 DNA: TGTGCCAGCAGCTTAAGGGGGGCCGAGAGAAACATTCAGTACTTC

D gene: TRBD2
clone size: many
J gene: TRBJ2-7
V gene: TRBV20-1
CDR3 protein: CSAGLAGQPSYEQYF
CDR3 DNA: TGCAGTGCTGGACTAGCGGGGCAGCCTTCCTACGAGCAGTACTTC

D gene: NA
clone size: NA
J gene: TRBJ2-5
V gene: TRBV20-1
CDR3 protein: CSARYRAEETQYF
CDR3 DNA: TGCAGTGCTAGATACAGGGCCGAAGAGACCCAGTACTTC

D gene: NA
clone size: few
J gene: TRBJ1-2
V gene: TRBV6-5
CDR3 protein: CASSLRQAGGGYTF
CDR3 DNA: TGTGCCAGCAGTCTAAGACAGGCCGGGGGAGGCTACACCTTC

D gene: NA
clone size: few
J gene: TRBJ2-6
V gene: TRBV18
CDR3 protein: CASSPSISGANVLTF
CDR3 DNA: TGTGCCAGCTCACCGTCCATCTCTGGGGCCAACGTCCTGACTTTC

D gene: NA
clone size: many
J gene: TRBJ1-1
V gene: TRBV7-9
CDR3 protein: CASSLGEFPGWNTEAFF
CDR3 DNA: TGTGCCAGCAGCTTAGGGGAGTTCCCCGGGTGGAACACTGAAGCTTTCTTT

D gene: NA
clone size: few
J gene: TRBJ2-5
V gene: TRBV2
CDR3 protein: CASTYSNQETQYF
CDR3 DNA: TGTGCCAGCACCTACAGTAACCAAGAGACCCAGTACTTC

D gene: TRBD1
clone size: NA
J gene: TRBJ2-1
V gene: TRBV20-1
CDR3 protein: CSAHRTGGFNEQFF
CDR3 DNA: TGCAGTGCTCACCGGACAGGGGGCTTCAATGAGCAGTTCTTC

D gene: NA
clone size: NA
J gene: TRBJ1-2
V gene: TRBV12-3/TRBV12-4
CDR3 protein: CAIQQTGRRGYTF
CDR3 DNA: TGTGCCATCCAACAAACAGGGCGGAGGGGCTACACCTTC

D gene: NA
clone size: NA
J gene: TRBJ2-6
V gene: TRBV20-1
CDR3 protein: CSGGSGANVLTF
CDR3 DNA: TGCAGTGGAGGTTCTGGGGCCAACGTCCTGACTTTC

D gene: TRBD2
clone size: many
J gene: TRBJ2-5
V gene: TRBV7-7
CDR3 protein: CASSPAGGAQETQYF
CDR3 DNA: TGTGCCAGCAGCCCAGCGGGGGGTGCGCAAGAGACCCAGTACTTC

D gene: TRBD1
clone size: many
J gene: TRBJ2-1
V gene: TRBV7-2
CDR3 protein: CASSRGQVGEQFF
CDR3 DNA: TGTGCCAGCAGCCGAGGACAGGTTGGTGAGCAGTTCTTC

D gene: TRBD1
clone size: many
J gene: TRBJ1-4
V gene: TRBV20-1
CDR3 protein: CSAPNTGAFNEKLFF
CDR3 DNA: TGCAGTGCTCCTAATACAGGGGCATTTAATGAAAAACTGTTTTTT

D gene: NA
clone size: NA
J gene: TRBJ2-1
V gene: TRBV4-1
CDR3 protein: CASSQDVSGKQFF
CDR3 DNA: TGCGCCAGCAGCCAAGATGTCTCAGGGAAACAGTTCTTC

D gene: NA
clone size: NA
J gene: TRBJ1-2
V gene: TRBV12-3/TRBV12-4
CDR3 protein: CASRRTTVLTF
CDR3 DNA: TGTGCCAGCAGACGGACAACTGTGCTCACCTTC

D gene: TRBD2
clone size: few
J gene: TRBJ2-3
V gene: TRBV7-6
CDR3 protein: CASSGAGLAVTDTQYF
CDR3 DNA: TGTGCCAGCAGCGGGGCGGGACTAGCGGTTACAGATACGCAGTATTTT

D gene: NA
clone size: NA
J gene: TRBJ1-4
V gene: TRBV15
CDR3 protein: CATRSWRDNEKLFF
CDR3 DNA: TGTGCCACCCGGTCCTGGAGAGATAATGAAAAACTGTTTTTT

D gene: NA
clone size: few
J gene: TRBJ1-4
V gene: TRBV5-1
CDR3 protein: CATLDRKNEKLFF
CDR3 DNA: TGCGCCACCCTGGACAGAAAAAATGAAAAACTGTTTTTT

D gene: TRBD1
clone size: few
J gene: TRBJ2-7
V gene: TRBV30
CDR3 protein: CAWRSTGVASYEQYF
CDR3 DNA: TGTGCCTGGAGGTCAACAGGGGTGGCCTCCTACGAGCAGTACTTC

D gene: NA
clone size: many
J gene: TRBJ1-1
V gene: TRBV5-1
CDR3 protein: CASSPRPGDRAFF
CDR3 DNA: TGCGCCAGCAGCCCCCGTCCCGGGGATCGGGCTTTCTTT

D gene: TRBD2
clone size: NA
J gene: TRBJ2-5
V gene: TRBV7-6
CDR3 protein: CASSRLAGGGETQYF
CDR3 DNA: TGTGCCAGCAGCCGACTAGCGGGGGGAGGTGAGACCCAGTACTTC

D gene: NA
clone size: few
J gene: TRBJ1-5
V gene: TRBV20-1
CDR3 protein: CSATTGNQPQHF
CDR3 DNA: TGCAGTGCCACCACAGGTAATCAGCCCCAGCATTTT

D gene: TRBD1
clone size: NA
J gene: TRBJ2-1
V gene: TRBV24-1
CDR3 protein: CATSDPGTGYYNEQFF
CDR3 DNA: TGTGCCACCAGTGATCCCGGGACAGGCTATTACAATGAGCAGTTCTTC

D gene: NA
clone size: NA
J gene: TRBJ1-4
V gene: TRBV7-2
CDR3 protein: CASSRGGQSATNEKLFF
CDR3 DNA: TGTGCCAGCTCCCGGGGAGGACAGTCTGCAACTAATGAAAAACTGTTTTTT

D gene: NA
clone size: NA
J gene: TRBJ1-1
V gene: TRBV29-1
CDR3 protein: CSVHPAGASDTEAFF
CDR3 DNA: TGCAGCGTTCACCCTGCAGGGGCTTCCGACACTGAAGCTTTCTTT

D gene: TRBD2
clone size: many
J gene: TRBJ2-3
V gene: TRBV20-1
CDR3 protein: CSARVPGRGPDTQYF
CDR3 DNA: TGCAGTGCTAGAGTACCGGGGAGGGGCCCAGATACGCAGTATTTT

D gene: NA
clone size: NA
J gene: TRBJ1-5
V gene: TRBV12-3/TRBV12-4
CDR3 protein: CASSPTLNSNQPQHF
CDR3 DNA: TGTGCCAGCAGTCCGACACTGAATAGCAATCAGCCCCAGCATTTT

D gene: TRBD1
clone size: few
J gene: TRBJ1-4
V gene: TRBV6-6
CDR3 protein: CASSTGTGVTNEKLFF
CDR3 DNA: TGTGCCAGCAGCACCGGGACAGGGGTTACTAATGAAAAACTGTTTTTT

D gene: NA
clone size: NA
J gene: TRBJ1-1
V gene: TRBV6-5
CDR3 protein: CASSLASGGLTEAFF
CDR3 DNA: TGTGCCAGCAGTTTAGCTTCGGGAGGACTCACTGAAGCTTTCTTT

D gene: NA
clone size: many
J gene: TRBJ1-1
V gene: TRBV7-9
CDR3 protein: CASPTEVQVGTEAFF
CDR3 DNA: TGTGCCAGCCCCACTGAGGTTCAGGTTGGGACTGAAGCTTTCTTT

D gene: NA
clone size: few
J gene: TRBJ1-5
V gene: TRBV12-3/TRBV12-4
CDR3 protein: CASRLQGDQPQHF
CDR3 DNA: TGTGCCAGCAGGTTACAGGGTGATCAGCCCCAGCATTTT

D gene: NA
clone size: few
J gene: TRBJ1-6
V gene: TRBV25-1
CDR3 protein: CASSEGAPLHF
CDR3 DNA: TGTGCCAGCAGTGAAGGGGCACCCCTCCACTTT

D gene: NA
clone size: few
J gene: TRBJ2-3
V gene: TRBV6-5
CDR3 protein: CASSPILADTQYF
CDR3 DNA: TGTGCCAGCAGCCCCATCCTGGCAGATACGCAGTATTTT

D gene: NA
clone size: few
J gene: TRBJ1-6
V gene: TRBV5-1
CDR3 protein: CASSLVLKSPLHF
CDR3 DNA: TGCGCCAGCAGCTTGGTTTTGAAATCACCCCTCCACTTT

D gene: NA
clone size: few
J gene: TRBJ2-7
V gene: TRBV19
CDR3 protein: CASSITPFYEQYF
CDR3 DNA: TGTGCCAGTAGTATTACCCCGTTCTACGAGCAGTACTTC

D gene: NA
clone size: few
J gene: TRBJ2-3
V gene: TRBV6-5
CDR3 protein: CASSPRGQRGTDTQYF
CDR3 DNA: TGTGCCAGCAGTCCCCGCGGCCAGCGGGGCACAGATACGCAGTATTTT

D gene: NA
clone size: many
J gene: TRBJ2-2
V gene: TRBV27
CDR3 protein: CASGGGRGNTGELFF
CDR3 DNA: TGTGCCAGCGGTGGGGGCAGGGGGAACACCGGGGAGCTGTTTTTT

D gene: TRBD1
clone size: many
J gene: TRBJ1-2
V gene: TRBV5-1
CDR3 protein: CASSFTRGRREGYTF
CDR3 DNA: TGCGCCAGCAGCTTCACCAGGGGGCGCCGGGAGGGCTACACCTTC

D gene: TRBD2
clone size: few
J gene: TRBJ2-3
V gene: TRBV4-3
CDR3 protein: CASSTRGGRTDTQYF
CDR3 DNA: TGCGCCAGCAGCACGCGGGGGGGCCGCACAGATACGCAGTATTTT

D gene: NA
clone size: many
J gene: TRBJ2-2
V gene: TRBV4-2
CDR3 protein: CASSQELAAGELFF
CDR3 DNA: TGTGCCAGCAGCCAAGAGCTAGCAGCCGGGGAGCTGTTTTTT